Shown below are 20 T cell receptor beta chains from a single sample sequenced in a study of monozygotic twins with inflammatory bowel disease. TCRdb reworked the 5' RACE reads into one entry per CDR3 protein, no DNA. This sample lists roughly 320,000 distinct CDR3 sequences; its ten largest clones have roughly 5.3%. Specimen: blood. The receptors come from a human donor with ulcerative colitis or Crohn's disease, or a healthy co-twin of an affected twin (not recorded which).

The chain recombines TRBV6-6 with TRBJ1-3; TCRdb lists TRBD1, though no DNA is available to test this call. There are 14 residues in the CDR3. CDR1 is MNHNY and CDR2 is SVGAGI in the germline V gene (reference sequence). This CDR3 is CASSLGGGGNTIYF.

V usage is TRBV28 and J usage is TRBJ2-3. This CDR3 has 14 residues. Germline loops: CDR1 MDHEN, CDR2 SYDVKM. The CDR3 loop reads CASSLYGPTDTQYF.

The chain links TRBV7-2 to TRBJ1-1; TCRdb's D call, TRBD1, is unchecked because there is no DNA. CDR3 length equals 15 residues. Germline V CDR1 and CDR2: SGHTA, FQGNSA. CDR3 amino acids: CATHPGGEKNTEAFF.

The chain combines TRBV29-1 with TRBJ1-5; TCRdb calls TRBD1, which cannot be checked without DNA. Germline CDR1 SQVTM, CDR2 ANQGSEA. CDR3 size: 14 residues. CDR3 amino acids: CSVGQGGKDQPQHF. The whole variable domain, remainder taken from reference TRBV29-1 and TRBJ1-5, is SAVISQKPSRDICQRGTSLTIQCQVDSQVTMMFWYRQQPGQSLTLIATANQGSEATYESGFVIDKFPISRPNLTFSTLTVSNMSPEDSSIYLCSVGQGGKDQPQHFGDGTRLSIL.

The chain joins TRBV5-1 to TRBJ1-3. The germline V gene has CDR1 SGHRS and CDR2 YFSETQ. The CDR3 loop spans 14 amino acids. The CDR3 sequence is CASSRTHGGDTIYF.

The chain is built from TRBV11-2 and TRBJ2-2; the TCRdb D gene call, TRBD1, has no DNA to confirm it. Per germline, CDR1 SGHAT and CDR2 FQNNGV. The CDR3 covers 14 residues. CDR3 in amino acids: CASSSLTDHGELFF.

The chain links TRBV20-1 to TRBJ2-7; absent DNA, TCRdb's TRBD1 call cannot be checked. The germline CDR1 and CDR2 sequences are DFQATT and SNEGSKA (reference sequence). CDR3 length: 15 amino acids. CDR3: CSARGQAGASYEQYF.

The chain joins TRBV4-3 to TRBJ2-4. This CDR3 contains 15 residues. Looked up from germline, CDR1 is LGHNA and CDR2 is YSLEER. Here the CDR3 reads CASSPSSGGRNIQYF.

The gene calls are TRBV5-5 and TRBJ1-1. The CDR3 is 12 amino acids. Germline CDR1 and CDR2: SGHKS and YYEKEE (reference sequence). CDR3 protein: CASSLKNTEAFF.

The chain has TRBV5-4 and TRBJ2-1; TCRdb outputs TRBD1, but without DNA this stays unchecked. Per the germline V gene, CDR1 is SGHNT and CDR2 is YYREEE (reference sequence). CDR3 length: 15 residues. The CDR3 loop is CASSSPGGSYNEQFF.

The chain has TRBV11-2 and TRBJ1-6; TCRdb reports TRBD1, a call that lacks DNA to check it against. This CDR3 region has 14 residues. In germline, CDR1 is SGHAT, CDR2 FQNNGV. CDR3 region: CASSLAQGASPLHF.

This chain uses TRBV18 with TRBJ2-2. Germline CDR1 KGHSH, CDR2 LQKENI. CDR3 length equals 13 residues. CDR3 residues: CASSRTGSGELFF.

The chain carries TRBV29-1 and TRBJ2-2; as DNA is missing, the TRBD1 call by TCRdb cannot be tested. The CDR3 consists of 14 residues. CDR1 is SQVTM, CDR2 ANQGSEA, per germline. The CDR3 loop is CSVGGTGNTGELFF.

The chain combines TRBV30 with TRBJ1-2; TCRdb reports TRBD1, a call that lacks DNA to check it against. From germline, CDR1 is GTSNPN and CDR2 SVGIG (reference sequence). The CDR3 spans 14 residues. CDR3 sequence reads: CAWRPTGANYGYTF.

V and J are TRBV29-1 and TRBJ1-1. Germline assignment: CDR1 SQVTM and CDR2 ANQGSEA. This CDR3 is 12 amino acids long. The CDR3 loop reads CSVVPDRTEAFF.

This rearrangement joins TRBV3-1 to TRBJ2-7; TCRdb selects TRBD2, and the lack of DNA leaves this call unchecked. In germline, CDR1 is LGHDT, CDR2 YNNKEL (reference sequence). The CDR3 contains 15 residues. The CDR3 protein is CASSQDNSVGYEQYF.

CDR3: CSARDPGQGAEKLFF. The chain links TRBV20-1 to TRBJ1-4; the D gene TCRdb calls, TRBD1, cannot be checked with no DNA. There are 15 residues in the CDR3. Germline CDR1 is DFQATT and CDR2 is SNEGSKA (reference sequence).

The rearrangement joins TRBV6-1 to TRBJ2-1; TCRdb outputs TRBD1, but without DNA this stays unchecked. The CDR3 spans 13 residues. Germline CDR1 and CDR2: MNHNS and SASEGT. CDR3 residues: CASSGRESREQFF.

J is TRBJ1-1 and V is TRBV20-1; the TRBD1 assignment by TCRdb is unverifiable without DNA. The CDR3 runs to 15 residues. From germline, CDR1 is DFQATT and CDR2 SNEGSKA (reference sequence). CDR3 region: CSAKIPGQSNTEAFF.

The chain carries TRBV5-1 and TRBJ2-6; TCRdb's assignment of TRBD2 cannot be checked, as there is no DNA. The CDR3 sequence is 20 residues long. Germline-derived CDR1 and CDR2 are SGHRS and YFSETQ. The CDR3 sequence: CASSLGQPQGPVSGANVLTF.